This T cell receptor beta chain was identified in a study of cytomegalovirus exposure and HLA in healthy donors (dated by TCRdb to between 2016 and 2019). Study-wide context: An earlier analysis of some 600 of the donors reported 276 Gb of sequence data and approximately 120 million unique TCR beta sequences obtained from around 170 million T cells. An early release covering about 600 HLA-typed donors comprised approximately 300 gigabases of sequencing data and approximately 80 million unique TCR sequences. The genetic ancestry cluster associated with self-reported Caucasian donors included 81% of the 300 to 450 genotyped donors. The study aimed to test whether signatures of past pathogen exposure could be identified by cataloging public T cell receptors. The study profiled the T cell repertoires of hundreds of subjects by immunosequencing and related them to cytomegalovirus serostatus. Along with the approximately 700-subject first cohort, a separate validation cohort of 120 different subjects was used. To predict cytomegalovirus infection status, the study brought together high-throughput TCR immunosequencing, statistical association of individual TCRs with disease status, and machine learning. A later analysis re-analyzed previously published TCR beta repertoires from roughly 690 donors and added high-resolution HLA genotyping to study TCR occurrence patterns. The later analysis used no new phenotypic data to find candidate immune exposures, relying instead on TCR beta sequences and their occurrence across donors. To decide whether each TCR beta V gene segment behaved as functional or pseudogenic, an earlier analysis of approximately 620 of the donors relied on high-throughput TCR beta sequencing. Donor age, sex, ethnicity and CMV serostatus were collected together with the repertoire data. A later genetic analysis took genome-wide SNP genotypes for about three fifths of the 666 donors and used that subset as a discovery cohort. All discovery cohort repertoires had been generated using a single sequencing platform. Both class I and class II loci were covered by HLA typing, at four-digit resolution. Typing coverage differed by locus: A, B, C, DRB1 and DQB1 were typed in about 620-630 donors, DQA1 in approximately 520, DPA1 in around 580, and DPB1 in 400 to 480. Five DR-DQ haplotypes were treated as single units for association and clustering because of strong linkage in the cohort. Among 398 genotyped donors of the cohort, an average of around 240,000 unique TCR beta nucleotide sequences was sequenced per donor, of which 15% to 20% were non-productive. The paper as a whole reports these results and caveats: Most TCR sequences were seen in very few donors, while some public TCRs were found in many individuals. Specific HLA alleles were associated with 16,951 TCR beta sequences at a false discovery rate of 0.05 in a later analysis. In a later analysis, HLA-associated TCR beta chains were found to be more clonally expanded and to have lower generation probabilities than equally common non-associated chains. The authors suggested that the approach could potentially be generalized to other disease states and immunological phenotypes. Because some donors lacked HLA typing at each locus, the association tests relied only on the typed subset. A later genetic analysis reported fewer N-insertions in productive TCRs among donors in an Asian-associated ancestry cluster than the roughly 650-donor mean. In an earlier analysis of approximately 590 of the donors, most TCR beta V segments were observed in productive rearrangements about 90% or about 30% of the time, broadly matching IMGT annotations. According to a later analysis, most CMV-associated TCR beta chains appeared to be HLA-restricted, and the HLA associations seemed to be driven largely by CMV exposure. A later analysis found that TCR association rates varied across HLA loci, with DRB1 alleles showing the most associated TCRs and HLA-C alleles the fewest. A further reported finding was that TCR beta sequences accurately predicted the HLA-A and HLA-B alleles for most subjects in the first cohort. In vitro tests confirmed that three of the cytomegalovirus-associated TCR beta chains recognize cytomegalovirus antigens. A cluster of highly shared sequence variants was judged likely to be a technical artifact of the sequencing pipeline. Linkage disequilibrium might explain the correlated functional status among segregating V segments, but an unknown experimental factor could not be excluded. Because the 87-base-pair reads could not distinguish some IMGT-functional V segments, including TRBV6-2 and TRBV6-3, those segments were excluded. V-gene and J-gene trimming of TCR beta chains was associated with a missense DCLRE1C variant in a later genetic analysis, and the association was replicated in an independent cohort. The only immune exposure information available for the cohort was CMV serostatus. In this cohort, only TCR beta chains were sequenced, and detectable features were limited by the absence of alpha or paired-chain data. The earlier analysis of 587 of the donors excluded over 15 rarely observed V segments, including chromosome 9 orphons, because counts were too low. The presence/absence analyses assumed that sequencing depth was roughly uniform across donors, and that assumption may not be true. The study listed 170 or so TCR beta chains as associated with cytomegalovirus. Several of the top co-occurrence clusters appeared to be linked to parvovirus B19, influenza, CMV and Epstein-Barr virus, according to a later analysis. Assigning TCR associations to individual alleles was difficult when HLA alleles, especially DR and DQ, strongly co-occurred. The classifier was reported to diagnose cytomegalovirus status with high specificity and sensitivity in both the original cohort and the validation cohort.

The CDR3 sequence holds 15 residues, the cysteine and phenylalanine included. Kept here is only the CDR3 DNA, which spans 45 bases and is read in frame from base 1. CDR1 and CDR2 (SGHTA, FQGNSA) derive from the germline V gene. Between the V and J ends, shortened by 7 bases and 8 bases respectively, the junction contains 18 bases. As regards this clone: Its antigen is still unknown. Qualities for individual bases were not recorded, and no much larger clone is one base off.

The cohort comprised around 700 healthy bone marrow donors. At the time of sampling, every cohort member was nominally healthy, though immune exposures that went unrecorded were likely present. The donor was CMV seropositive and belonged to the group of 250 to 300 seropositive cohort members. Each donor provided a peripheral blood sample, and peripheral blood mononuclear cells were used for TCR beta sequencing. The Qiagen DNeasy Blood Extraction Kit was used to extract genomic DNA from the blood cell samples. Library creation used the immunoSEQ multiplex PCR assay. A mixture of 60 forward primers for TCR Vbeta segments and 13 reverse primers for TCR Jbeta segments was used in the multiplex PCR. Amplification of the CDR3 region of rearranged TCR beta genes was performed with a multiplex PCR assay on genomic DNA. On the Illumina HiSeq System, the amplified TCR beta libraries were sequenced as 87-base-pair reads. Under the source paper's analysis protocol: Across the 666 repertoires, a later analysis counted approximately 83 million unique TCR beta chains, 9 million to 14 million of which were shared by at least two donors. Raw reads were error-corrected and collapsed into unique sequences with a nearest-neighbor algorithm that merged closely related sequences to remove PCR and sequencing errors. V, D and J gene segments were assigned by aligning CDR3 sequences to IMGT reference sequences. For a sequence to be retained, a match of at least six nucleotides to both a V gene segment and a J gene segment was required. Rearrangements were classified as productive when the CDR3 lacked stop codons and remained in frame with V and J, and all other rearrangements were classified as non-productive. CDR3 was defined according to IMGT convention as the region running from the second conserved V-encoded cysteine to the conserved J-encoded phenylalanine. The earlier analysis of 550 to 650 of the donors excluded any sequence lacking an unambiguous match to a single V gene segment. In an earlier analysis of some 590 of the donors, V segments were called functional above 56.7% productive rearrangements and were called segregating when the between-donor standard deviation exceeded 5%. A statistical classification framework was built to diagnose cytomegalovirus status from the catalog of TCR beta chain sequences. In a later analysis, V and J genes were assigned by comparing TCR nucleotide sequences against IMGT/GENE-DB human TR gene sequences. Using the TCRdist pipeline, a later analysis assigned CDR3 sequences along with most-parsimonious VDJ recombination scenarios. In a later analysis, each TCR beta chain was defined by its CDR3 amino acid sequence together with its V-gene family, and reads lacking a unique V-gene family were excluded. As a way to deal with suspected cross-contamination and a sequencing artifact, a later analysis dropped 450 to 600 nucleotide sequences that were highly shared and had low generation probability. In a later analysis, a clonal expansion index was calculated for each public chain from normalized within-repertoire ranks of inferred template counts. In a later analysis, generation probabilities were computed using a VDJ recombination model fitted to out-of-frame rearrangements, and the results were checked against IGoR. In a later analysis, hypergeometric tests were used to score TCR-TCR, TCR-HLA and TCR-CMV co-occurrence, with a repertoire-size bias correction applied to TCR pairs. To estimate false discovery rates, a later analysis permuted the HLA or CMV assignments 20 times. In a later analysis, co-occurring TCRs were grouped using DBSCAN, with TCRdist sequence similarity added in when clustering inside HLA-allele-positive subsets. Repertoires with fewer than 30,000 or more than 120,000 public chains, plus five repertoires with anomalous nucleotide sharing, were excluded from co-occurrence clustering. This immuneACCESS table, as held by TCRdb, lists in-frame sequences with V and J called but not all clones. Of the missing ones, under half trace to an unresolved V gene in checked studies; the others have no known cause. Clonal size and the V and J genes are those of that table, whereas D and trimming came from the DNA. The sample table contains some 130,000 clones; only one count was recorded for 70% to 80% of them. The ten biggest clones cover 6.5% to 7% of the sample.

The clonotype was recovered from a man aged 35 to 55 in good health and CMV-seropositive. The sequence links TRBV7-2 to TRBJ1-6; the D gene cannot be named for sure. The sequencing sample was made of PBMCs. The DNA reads TGTGCCAGCATGCCCCCGAAGGGAGGTTATTCACCCCTCCACTTT. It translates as CASMPPKGGYSPLHF.